The 18 T cell receptor beta chains below were found in one sample sequenced in a study of response to subunit inactivated influenza vaccine. MiXCR, run by TCRdb on the RT-PCR reads, gives a single entry per CDR3 protein. This table holds hundreds of thousands of distinct CDR3 sequences, approximately 14% found once. Material: PBMCs from blood, obtained less than 15 days before vaccination. The receptors shown here come from a man aged 45-65 years who received an inactivated influenza vaccine.

The chain recombines TRBV19 with TRBJ1-1; D unresolved. Germline CDR1 is LNHDA and CDR2 is SQIVND (reference sequence). The CDR3 spans 10 residues. V lost 8 bases, J lost 11 bases, and 12 bases lay in between. This CDR3 is CASSGEVAFF. The CDR3 region has the DNA TGTGCCAGTTCGGGTGAGGTGGCTTTCTTT.

The rearrangement joins TRBV15 to TRBJ2-3; D unclear. CDR1 is LNHNV, CDR2 YYDKDF, per germline (reference sequence). The CDR3 spans 15 residues. Trimming removed 3 bases at V and 1 base at J, with 11 bases between. CDR3 coding DNA: TGTGCCACCAGCAGTCCCCCCCGCCGCACAGATACGCAGTATTTT. This gives the protein CATSSPPRRTDTQYF.

The chain carries TRBV11-2 and TRBJ2-2; 8 bases map to TRBD2. The CDR3 spans 15 residues. Trimming removed 0 bases from V and 6 bases from J; junction bases left unmatched: 3. CDR1 and CDR2 (germline): SGHAT, FQNNGV. CDR3 protein: CASSLDYGGAGELFF. CDR3 DNA: TGTGCCAGCAGCTTAGATTACGGGGGGGCCGGGGAGCTGTTTTTT.

This clonotype was counted a few times. This sequence joins TRBV28 and TRBJ2-5; the match to TRBD2 covers 9 bases. V lost 5 bases and J lost 1; bases outside the gene matches: 8. Germline V lookup: CDR1 MDHEN, CDR2 SYDVKM. The CDR3 has 16 residues. CDR3 coding DNA: TGTGCCAGCAGTGGGATCGGGACTAGCCTCCAAGAGACCCAGTACTTC. Translation: CASSGIGTSLQETQYF.

This clonotype was picked up a small number of times. The chain joins TRBV7-9 to TRBJ1-4, with unresolved D. From germline, CDR1 is SEHNR and CDR2 FQNEAQ (reference sequence). Trimming took 6 bases from V and 1 from J, leaving 12 bases between them. The CDR3 is made up of 15 amino acids. The CDR3 sequence is CASRASRQTNEKLFF. The CDR3 DNA is TGTGCCAGCAGGGCTTCTCGGCAAACTAATGAAAAACTGTTTTTT.

The gene calls are TRBV29-1 and TRBJ2-3, with 9 positions matching TRBD1. CDR3 length: 14 residues. The germline V gene encodes CDR1 SQVTM and CDR2 ANQGSEA. V trimming: 7 bases; J trimming: 5 bases; junction bases outside the gene matches: 10. CDR3 loop: CSALTGGNGDTQYF. The CDR3 DNA reads as TGCAGCGCCTTAACAGGGGGCAATGGAGATACGCAGTATTTT.

The V gene is TRBV19, the J gene TRBJ2-7; 9 nucleotides line up with TRBD2. The CDR3 spans 15 residues. CDR1 and CDR2 (germline): LNHDA, SQIVND (reference sequence). Unmatched junction bases numbered 5, after V lost 3 bases and J lost 2 bases. In nucleotides, the CDR3 is TGTGCCAGTAGTATCTCTCGCGGGAGGGCCTACGAGCAGTACTTC. Translating it yields CASSISRGRAYEQYF.

This clonotype was seen many times. V and J are TRBV28 and TRBJ2-7, with TRBD1 as a possible D gene (6 bases). The CDR3 extends over 11 amino acids. Germline assignment: CDR1 MDHEN and CDR2 SYDVKM. V lost 8 bases to trimming and J lost 3 bases, with 8 bases between them. CDR3 loop: CASGRGYEQYF. CDR3 DNA sequence: TGTGCCAGCGGCAGGGGCTACGAGCAGTACTTC.

This clonotype was seen only a few times. The rearrangement links TRBV5-5 to TRBJ2-3; 8 nucleotides agree with TRBD1. CDR1 is SGHKS, CDR2 YYEKEE, per germline (reference sequence). CDR3 length equals 15 residues. V lost 4 bases, J lost 3 bases, and 7 bases stayed unmatched. CDR3 nucleotide sequence: TGTGCCAGCAGCCATGACAGGGGCGCTACAGATACGCAGTATTTT. This codes for CASSHDRGATDTQYF.

The chain has TRBV27 and TRBJ2-7; 13 bases agree with TRBD2. CDR1 is MNHEY and CDR2 is SMNVEV in the germline V gene (reference sequence). The trim removed 9 bases at V and 3 bases at J, leaving 5 bases unmatched. This CDR3 is 14 amino acids long. CDR3 DNA: TGTGCCAGTGCTGGGACTAGCGGGAACTACGAGCAGTACTTC. Translation gives CASAGTSGNYEQYF.

The V and J genes are TRBV6-1 and TRBJ1-2, with 8 bases aligning to TRBD1. V shed 2 bases and J 3 bases; nucleotides not matched to a gene: 17. Germline V gene lookup returns CDR1 MNHNS and CDR2 SASEGT. The CDR3 spans 19 residues. CDR3 sequence (DNA): TGTGCCAGCAGTGAATATCAGGGGGCAATCTCTGATTTCGACTATGGCTACACCTTC. Residues: CASSEYQGAISDFDYGYTF.

The rearrangement uses TRBV2 and TRBJ1-1; the D is unclear. V was clipped by 7 bases and J by 7 bases, with 10 bases between them. Germline loops: CDR1 SNHLY, CDR2 FYNNEI. This CDR3 is built from 11 residues. The CDR3 DNA is TGTGCCAGCAAGGCAGCTTATGAAGCTTTCTTT. Encoded protein: CASKAAYEAFF.

This clonotype has a handful of counts. The J gene is TRBJ2-2, the V gene TRBV9; 9 nucleotides agree with TRBD1. Germline V gene sequence: CDR1 SGDLS, CDR2 YYNGEE. The CDR3 is 18 residues long. V gave up 0 bases and J gave up 1 base; unmatched junction bases: 7. The chain's CDR3 is CASSVDPGTGLNTGELFF. CDR3 sequence (DNA): TGTGCCAGCAGCGTAGACCCAGGGACAGGGTTGAACACCGGGGAGCTGTTTTTT. Looking up the rest from reference TRBV9 and TRBJ2-2 gives the full variable domain: DSGVTQTPKHLITATGQRVTLRCSPRSGDLSVYWYQQSLDQGLQFLIQYYNGEERAKGNILERFSAQQFPDLHSELNLSSLELGDSALYFCASSVDPGTGLNTGELFFGEGSRLTVL.

This clonotype showed up just a few times. The chain combines TRBV5-1 with TRBJ1-1; tentative D call: TRBD1 (6 bases). V dropped 1 base and J dropped 0 bases, with 13 bases sitting between them. CDR1 and CDR2 from the germline V gene are SGHRS and YFSETQ. The CDR3 sequence is 16 residues long. The CDR3 protein is CASSLIYRDMNTEAFF. The DNA for the CDR3 is TGCGCCAGCAGCTTGATCTACAGGGACATGAACACTGAAGCTTTCTTT.

This clonotype has just a few counts. The chain recombines TRBV25-1 with TRBJ2-1; a weak D match, TRBD1 (5 bases). The V gene's germline CDR1 is MGHDK and CDR2 SYGVNS. Trimming stripped 4 bases from V and 5 bases from J, with 12 bases between. This CDR3 region has 14 residues. The chain's CDR3 is CASSGTSGNNEQFF. As DNA, the CDR3 is TGTGCCAGCAGTGGGACATCGGGCAACAATGAGCAGTTCTTC.

At least ten counts were recorded for this clonotype. The J gene is TRBJ2-1, the V gene TRBV12-3 or TRBV12-4; 11 bases agree with TRBD2. J gave up 9 bases and V 7 bases, and 14 bases lay outside the gene matches. The CDR3 totals 16 residues. CDR3 amino acids: CASTPRASGGLGEQFF. The CDR3 DNA follows: TGTGCCAGCACCCCCCGGGCTAGCGGGGGGTTAGGTGAGCAGTTCTTC.

The V and J genes are TRBV5-6 and TRBJ2-3; D might be TRBD2 (6 bases). The CDR3 is 14 amino acids. The V end was cut by 2 bases, the J end by 4 bases, with 11 bases between. Germline V gene data show CDR1 as SGHDT and CDR2 as YYEEEE. CDR3 sequence: CASSFGGTADTQYF. Written as DNA, the CDR3 is TGTGCCAGCAGCTTCGGGGGAACAGCAGATACGCAGTATTTT.

This clonotype was picked up a small number of times. The gene calls are TRBV6-2 or TRBV6-3 and TRBJ2-3; possible D gene TRBD1, 6 bases. This CDR3 is 16 amino acids long. Germline assignment: CDR1 MNHEY and CDR2 SVGEGT. Trimming took off 2 bases at V and 3 bases at J, with 15 bases between the two ends. The CDR3: CASSYETGSRTDTQYF. In DNA, the CDR3 is TGTGCCAGCAGTTACGAGACAGGATCGCGGACAGATACGCAGTATTTT.